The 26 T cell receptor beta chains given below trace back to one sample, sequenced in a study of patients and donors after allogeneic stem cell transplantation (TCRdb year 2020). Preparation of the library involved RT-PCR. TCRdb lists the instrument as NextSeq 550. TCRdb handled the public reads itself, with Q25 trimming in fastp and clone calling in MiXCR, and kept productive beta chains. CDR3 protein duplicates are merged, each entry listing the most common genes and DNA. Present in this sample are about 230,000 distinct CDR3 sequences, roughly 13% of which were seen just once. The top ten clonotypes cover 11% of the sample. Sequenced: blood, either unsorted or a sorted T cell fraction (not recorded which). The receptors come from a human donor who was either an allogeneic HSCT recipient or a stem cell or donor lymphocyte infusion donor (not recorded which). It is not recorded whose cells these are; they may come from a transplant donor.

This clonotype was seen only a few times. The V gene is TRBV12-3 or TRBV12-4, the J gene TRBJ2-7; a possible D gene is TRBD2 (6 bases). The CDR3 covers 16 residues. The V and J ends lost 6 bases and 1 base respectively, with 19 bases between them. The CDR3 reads CASSSALAGRSYEQYF. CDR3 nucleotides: TGTGCCAGCAGCTCGGCTCTCGCGGGACGTTCCTACGAGCAGTACTTC.

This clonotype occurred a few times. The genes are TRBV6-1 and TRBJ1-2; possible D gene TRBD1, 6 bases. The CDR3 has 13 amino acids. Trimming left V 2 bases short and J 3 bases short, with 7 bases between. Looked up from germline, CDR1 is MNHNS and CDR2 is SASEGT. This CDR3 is CASSERGDYGYTF. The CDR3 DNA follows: TGTGCCAGCAGTGAAAGGGGGGACTATGGCTACACCTTC.

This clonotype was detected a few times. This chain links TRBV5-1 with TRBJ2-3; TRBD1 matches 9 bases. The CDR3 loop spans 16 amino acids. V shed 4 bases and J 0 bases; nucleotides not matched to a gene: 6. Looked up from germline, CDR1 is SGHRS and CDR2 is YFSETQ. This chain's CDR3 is CASSADRGRSTDTQYF. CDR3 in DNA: TGCGCCAGCAGCGCGGACAGGGGTCGGAGCACAGATACGCAGTATTTT.

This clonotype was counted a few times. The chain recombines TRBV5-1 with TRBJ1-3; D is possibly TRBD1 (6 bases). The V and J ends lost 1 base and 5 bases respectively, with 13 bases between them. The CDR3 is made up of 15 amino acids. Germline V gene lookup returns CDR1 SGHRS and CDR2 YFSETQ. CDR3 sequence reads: CASSLSGDTRNTIYF. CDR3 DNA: TGCGCCAGCAGCTTGTCAGGGGACACGCGAAACACCATATATTTT.

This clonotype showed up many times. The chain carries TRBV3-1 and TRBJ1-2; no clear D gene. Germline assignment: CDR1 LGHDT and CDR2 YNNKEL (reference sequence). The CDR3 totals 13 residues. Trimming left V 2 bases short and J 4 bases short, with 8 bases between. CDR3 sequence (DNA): TGTGCCAGCAGCCAAAGGGCTGGCTATGGCTACACCTTC. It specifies CASSQRAGYGYTF.

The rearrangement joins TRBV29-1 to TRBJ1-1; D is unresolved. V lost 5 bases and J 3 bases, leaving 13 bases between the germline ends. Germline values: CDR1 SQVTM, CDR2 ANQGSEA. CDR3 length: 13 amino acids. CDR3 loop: CSVSLGVYTEAFF. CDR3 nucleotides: TGCAGCGTTTCTCTAGGAGTCTACACTGAAGCTTTCTTT.

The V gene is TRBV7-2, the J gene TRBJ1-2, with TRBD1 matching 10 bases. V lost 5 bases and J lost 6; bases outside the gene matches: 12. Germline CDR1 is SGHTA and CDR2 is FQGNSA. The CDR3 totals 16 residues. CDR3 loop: CASSTNGPGQGHGYTF. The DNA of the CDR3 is TGTGCCAGCAGCACAAACGGGCCGGGACAGGGGCATGGCTACACCTTC.

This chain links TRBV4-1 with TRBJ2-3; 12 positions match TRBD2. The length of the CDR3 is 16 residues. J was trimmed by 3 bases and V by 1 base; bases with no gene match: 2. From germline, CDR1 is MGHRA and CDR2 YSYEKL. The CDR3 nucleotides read TGCGCCAGCAGCCAAGCGCTAGCGGGGGGGACAGATACGCAGTATTTT. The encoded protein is CASSQALAGGTDTQYF.

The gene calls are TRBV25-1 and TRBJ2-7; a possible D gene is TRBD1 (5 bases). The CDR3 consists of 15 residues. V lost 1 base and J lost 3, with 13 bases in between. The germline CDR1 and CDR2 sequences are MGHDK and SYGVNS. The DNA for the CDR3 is TGTGCCAGCAGTGAATGGCAGGGTAACGTCTACGAGCAGTACTTC. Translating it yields CASSEWQGNVYEQYF.

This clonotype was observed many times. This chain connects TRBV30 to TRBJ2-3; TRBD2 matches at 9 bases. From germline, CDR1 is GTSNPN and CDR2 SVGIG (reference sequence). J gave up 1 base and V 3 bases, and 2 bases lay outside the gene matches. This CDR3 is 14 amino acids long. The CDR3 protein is CAWSRGGGTDTQYF. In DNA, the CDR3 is TGTGCCTGGAGCCGCGGGGGGGGCACAGATACGCAGTATTTT.

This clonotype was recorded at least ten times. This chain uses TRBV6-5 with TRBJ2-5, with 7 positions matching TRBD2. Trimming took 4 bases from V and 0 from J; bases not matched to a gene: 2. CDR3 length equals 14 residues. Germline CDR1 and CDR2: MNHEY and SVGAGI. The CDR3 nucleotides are TGTGCCAGCAGTTTGGGAGGGTACCAAGAGACCCAGTACTTC. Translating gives CASSLGGYQETQYF.

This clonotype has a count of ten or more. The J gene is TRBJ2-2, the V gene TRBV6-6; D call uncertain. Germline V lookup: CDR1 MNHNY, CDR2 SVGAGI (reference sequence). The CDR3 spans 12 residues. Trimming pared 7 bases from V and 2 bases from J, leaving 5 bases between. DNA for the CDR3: TGTGCCAGCAACAGAAACACCGGGGAGCTGTTTTTT. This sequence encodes CASNRNTGELFF.

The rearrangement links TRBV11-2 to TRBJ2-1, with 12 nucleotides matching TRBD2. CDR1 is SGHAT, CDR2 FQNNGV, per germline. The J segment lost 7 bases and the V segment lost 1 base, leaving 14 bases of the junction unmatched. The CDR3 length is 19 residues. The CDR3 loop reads CASSLVASGGAERQNEQFF. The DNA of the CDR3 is TGTGCCAGCAGCTTAGTGGCTAGCGGGGGGGCGGAAAGGCAGAATGAGCAGTTCTTC.

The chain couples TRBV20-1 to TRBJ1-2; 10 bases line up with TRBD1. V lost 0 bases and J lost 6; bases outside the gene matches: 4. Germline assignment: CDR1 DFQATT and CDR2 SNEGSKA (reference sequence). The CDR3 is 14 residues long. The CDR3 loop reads CSAREDRGYDGYTF. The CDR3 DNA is TGCAGTGCTAGAGAGGACAGGGGGTATGATGGCTACACCTTC.

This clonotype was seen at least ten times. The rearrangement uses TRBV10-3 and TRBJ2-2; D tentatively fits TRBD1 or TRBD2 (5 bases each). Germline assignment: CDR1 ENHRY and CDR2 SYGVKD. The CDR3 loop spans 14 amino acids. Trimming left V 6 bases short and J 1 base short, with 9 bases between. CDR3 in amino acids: CAISGTLNTGELFF. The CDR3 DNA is TGTGCCATCAGCGGGACCCTGAACACCGGGGAGCTGTTTTTT.

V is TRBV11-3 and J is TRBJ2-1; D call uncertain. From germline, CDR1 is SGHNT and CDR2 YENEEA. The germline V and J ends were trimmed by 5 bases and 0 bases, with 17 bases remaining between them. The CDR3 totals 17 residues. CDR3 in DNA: TGTGCCAGCAGCGCCCTGGAGCGTTGGAGCTCCTACAATGAGCAGTTCTTC. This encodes CASSALERWSSYNEQFF.

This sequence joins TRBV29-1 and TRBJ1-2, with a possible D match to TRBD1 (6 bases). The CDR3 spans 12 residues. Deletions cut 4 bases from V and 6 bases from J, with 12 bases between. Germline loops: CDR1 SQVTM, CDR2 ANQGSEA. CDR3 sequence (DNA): TGCAGCGTTGTTGCGGGGGCGCATGGCTACACCTTC. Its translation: CSVVAGAHGYTF.

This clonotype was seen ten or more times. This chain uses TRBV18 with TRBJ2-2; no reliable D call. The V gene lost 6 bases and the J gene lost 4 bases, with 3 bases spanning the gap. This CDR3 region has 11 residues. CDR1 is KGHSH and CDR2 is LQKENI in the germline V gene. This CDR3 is CASSATGELFF. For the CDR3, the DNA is TGTGCCAGCTCCGCCACCGGGGAGCTGTTTTTT.

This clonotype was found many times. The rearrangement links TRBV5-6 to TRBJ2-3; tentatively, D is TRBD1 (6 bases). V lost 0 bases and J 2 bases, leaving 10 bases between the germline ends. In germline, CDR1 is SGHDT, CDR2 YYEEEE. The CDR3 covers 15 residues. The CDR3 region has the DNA TGTGCCAGCAGCTTGGGGACAGTTACCACAGATACGCAGTATTTT. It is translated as CASSLGTVTTDTQYF.

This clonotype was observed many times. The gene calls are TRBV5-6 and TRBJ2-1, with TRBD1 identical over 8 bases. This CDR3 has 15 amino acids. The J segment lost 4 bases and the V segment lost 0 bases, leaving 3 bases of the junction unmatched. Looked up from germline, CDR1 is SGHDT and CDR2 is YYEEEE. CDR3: CASSLGDRGYNEQFF. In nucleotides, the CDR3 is TGTGCCAGCAGCTTGGGAGACAGGGGTTACAATGAGCAGTTCTTC.

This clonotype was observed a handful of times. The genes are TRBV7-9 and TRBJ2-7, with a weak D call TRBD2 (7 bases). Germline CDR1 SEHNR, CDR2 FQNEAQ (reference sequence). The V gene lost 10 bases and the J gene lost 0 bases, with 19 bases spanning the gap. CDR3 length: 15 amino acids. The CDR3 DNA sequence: TGTGCCACCTTCCCATGGGGGGGGGCCTCCTACGAGCAGTACTTC. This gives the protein CATFPWGGASYEQYF.

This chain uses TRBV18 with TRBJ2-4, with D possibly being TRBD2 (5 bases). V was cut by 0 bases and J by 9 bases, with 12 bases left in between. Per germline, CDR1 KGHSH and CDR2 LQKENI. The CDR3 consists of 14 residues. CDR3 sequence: CASSPPSASRIQYF. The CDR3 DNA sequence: TGTGCCAGCTCACCACCTAGCGCGTCCCGCATTCAGTACTTC.

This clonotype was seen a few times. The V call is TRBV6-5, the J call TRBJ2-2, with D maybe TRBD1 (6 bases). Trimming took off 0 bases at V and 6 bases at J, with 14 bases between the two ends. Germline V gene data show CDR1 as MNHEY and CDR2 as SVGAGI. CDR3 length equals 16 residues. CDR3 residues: CASSYSRLGAPGELFF. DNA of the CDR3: TGTGCCAGCAGTTACTCGAGATTGGGGGCGCCCGGGGAGCTGTTTTTT.

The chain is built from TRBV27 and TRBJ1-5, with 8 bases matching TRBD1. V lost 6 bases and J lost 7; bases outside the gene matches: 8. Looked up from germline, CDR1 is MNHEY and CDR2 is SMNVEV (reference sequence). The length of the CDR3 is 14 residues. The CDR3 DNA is TGTGCCAGCAGGGGTACAGGGGGAGCACAGCCCCAGCATTTT. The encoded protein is CASRGTGGAQPQHF.

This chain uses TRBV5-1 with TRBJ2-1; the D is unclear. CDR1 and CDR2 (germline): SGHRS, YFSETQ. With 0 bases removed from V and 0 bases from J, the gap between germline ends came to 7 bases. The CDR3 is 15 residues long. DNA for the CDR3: TGCGCCAGCAGCTTGGACTCCCGCTCCTACAATGAGCAGTTCTTC. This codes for CASSLDSRSYNEQFF.

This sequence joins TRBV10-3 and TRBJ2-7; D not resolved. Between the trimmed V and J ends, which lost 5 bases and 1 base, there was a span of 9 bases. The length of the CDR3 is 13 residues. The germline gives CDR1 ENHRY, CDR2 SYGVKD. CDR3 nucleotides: TGTGCCATCAGTCCACTTACTTCCTACGAGCAGTACTTC. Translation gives CAISPLTSYEQYF.